What follows describes a single TCR beta chain. Antigen specificity is unknown. The data belong to a study of cytomegalovirus exposure and HLA in healthy donors. Study findings and constraints: CMV serostatus alone was available as immune exposure information. Most CMV-associated TCR beta chains appeared HLA-restricted in a later analysis.

Primers: 60 Vbeta forward and 13 Jbeta reverse. Sequenced by immunoSEQ multiplex PCR; TCRdb stores in-frame clones only, minus some. The table lists roughly 140,000 clones, around 85% of them singletons. This CDR3 is built from 14 residues. CDR1 is SGHRS and CDR2 is YFSETQ in the germline V gene. Deletions cut 7 bases from V and 4 bases from J, with 18 bases between. The chain recombines TRBV5-1 with TRBJ2-7; weak D call: TRBD2 (5 bases). Sequenced input: PBMCs. This clonotype originated in a man aged 35-49 years in good health and CMV-seropositive. Here the CDR3 reads CASGLQSRDYEQYF. CDR3 DNA sequence: TGCGCCAGCGGATTACAGAGCCGGGATTACGAGCAGTACTTC.